This TCR beta chain is from a study of blood T cell repertoires in COVID-19 (dated by TCRdb to 2020 to 2021). About the study as a whole: Collaborator samples came from the United States, Italy and Spain and covered acute and convalescent phases of COVID-19. The prospective study material was composed of cDNA or gDNA derived from T cells, B-cell-depleted T cells, or PBMCs. Deeply sampled blood TCRbeta repertoires from subjects exposed to, actively infected with, or recovered from COVID-19 were included in the dataset. The repertoires were made available in a free public database intended to serve as a resource for research on the immune response to SARS-CoV-2. Samples were obtained from the ongoing ImmuneRACE study (first 160 participants) and from over a thousand subjects provided by 6 global collaborators. A de-identified subject ID, COVID-19 status, age in years and sex were almost always included in the sample metadata. HLA class I and class II types, where available, came from metadata supplied by the sample provider rather than from assay-based typing. The full study reports these points: How much clinical and demographic metadata was included differed by source and by participant, and the metadata was provided uncurated.

TCRbeta CDR3 regions were amplified from genomic DNA using the immunoSEQ Assay, a bias-controlled multiplex PCR. As for the authors' bioinformatics: Nucleated cell counts per sample were estimated from amplification of reference gene primers within the assay. To quantify the absolute abundance of each unique TCRbeta CDR3 rearrangement, sequence reads were collapsed and filtered. For each sample, productive Simpson clonality was calculated by taking the square root of Simpson's diversity index across productive rearrangements. In its TCRdb copy, this immuneACCESS table keeps in-frame sequences only and misses some clones. Where compared with another copy, unresolved V genes explain less than half of these, and the others have no known cause. The V and J calls and the clone size are those of that table, but D and trimming were determined from the DNA. In all, the sample holds more than 15,000 clones, and 78% of those were seen once. The ten top clones hold about 20% of the sample.

V is shortened by 5 bases, J by 6 bases, and the region joining them spans 14 bases. Including cysteine and phenylalanine, the CDR3 has 13 amino acids. Of the read, only the CDR3 DNA is kept; its 39 bases are in frame from base 1. CDR1 and CDR2, looked up from the germline V gene (reference sequence), are GTSNPN and SVGIG. Whole blood was collected in K2EDTA tubes by collaborating institutions according to the institutions' own protocols. For TCRbeta analysis, collaborators shipped samples as frozen whole blood, isolated PBMCs, or DNA extracted from either of those sample types. Worth noting for this clone: Its specific antigen is unknown. No clone much larger than this one lies a single base away; base qualities are absent.

Recombination joined TRBV30 with TRBJ1-5; the D gene is unclear. Sequenced material: peripheral blood. The TCR was taken from a man aged 60-69 years with active or convalescent COVID-19. The DNA sequence follows: TGTGCCTGGTCCGGATCCGAGGGTCAGCCCCAGCATTTT. This sequence encodes CAWSGSEGQPQHF.